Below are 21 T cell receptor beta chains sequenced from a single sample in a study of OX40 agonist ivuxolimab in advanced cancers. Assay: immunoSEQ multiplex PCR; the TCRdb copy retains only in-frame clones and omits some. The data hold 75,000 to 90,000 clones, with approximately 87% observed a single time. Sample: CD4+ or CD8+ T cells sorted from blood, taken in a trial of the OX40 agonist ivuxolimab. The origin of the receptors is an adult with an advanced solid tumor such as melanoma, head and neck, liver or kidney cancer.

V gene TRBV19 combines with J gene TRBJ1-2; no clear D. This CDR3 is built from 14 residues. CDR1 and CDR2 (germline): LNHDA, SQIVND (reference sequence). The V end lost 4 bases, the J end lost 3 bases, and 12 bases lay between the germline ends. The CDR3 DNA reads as TGTGCCAGTAGTAACCGGGTGGCCGACTATGGCTACACCTTC. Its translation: CASSNRVADYGYTF.

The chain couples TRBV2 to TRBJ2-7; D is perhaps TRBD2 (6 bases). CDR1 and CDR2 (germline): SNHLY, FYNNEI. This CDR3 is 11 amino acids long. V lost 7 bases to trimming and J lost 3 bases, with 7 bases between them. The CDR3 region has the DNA TGTGCCAGCACTAGCGTCTACGAGCAGTACTTC. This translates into CASTSVYEQYF.

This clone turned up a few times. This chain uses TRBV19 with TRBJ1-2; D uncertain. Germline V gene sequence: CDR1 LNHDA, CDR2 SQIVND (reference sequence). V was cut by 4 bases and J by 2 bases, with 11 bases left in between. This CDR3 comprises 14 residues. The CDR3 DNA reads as TGTGCCAGTAGTAGCCCCTGGAGGAACTATGGCTACACCTTC. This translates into CASSSPWRNYGYTF.

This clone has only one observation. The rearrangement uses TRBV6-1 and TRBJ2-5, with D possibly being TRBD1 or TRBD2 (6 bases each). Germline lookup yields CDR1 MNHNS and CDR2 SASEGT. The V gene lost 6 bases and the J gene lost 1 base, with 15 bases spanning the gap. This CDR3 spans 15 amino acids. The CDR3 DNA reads TGTGCCAGCAGGAATCTAGGGGGGCCCCAAGAGACCCAGTACTTC. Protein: CASRNLGGPQETQYF.

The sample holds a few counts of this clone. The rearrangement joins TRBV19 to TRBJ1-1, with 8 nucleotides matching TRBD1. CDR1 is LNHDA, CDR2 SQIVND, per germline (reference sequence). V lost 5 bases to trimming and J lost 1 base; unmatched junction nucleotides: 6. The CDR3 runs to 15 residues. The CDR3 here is CASSPKGQANTEAFF. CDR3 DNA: TGTGCCAGTAGTCCAAAGGGACAGGCGAACACTGAAGCTTTCTTT.

CDR3 sequence (DNA): TGCGCCAGCAGCCACAGGACAAACTCCTACGAGCAGTACTTC. This encodes CASSHRTNSYEQYF. The chain couples TRBV4-1 to TRBJ2-7, with D maybe TRBD1 (5 bases). V shed 3 bases and J shed 0 bases, with 9 bases lying between them. Per the germline V gene, CDR1 is MGHRA and CDR2 is YSYEKL. The CDR3 consists of 14 residues.

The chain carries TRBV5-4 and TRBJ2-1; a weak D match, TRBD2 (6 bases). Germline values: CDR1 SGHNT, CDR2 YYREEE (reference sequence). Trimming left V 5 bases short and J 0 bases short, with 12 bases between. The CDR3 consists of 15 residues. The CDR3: CASSRDLSSYNEQFF. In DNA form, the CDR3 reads TGTGCCAGCAGTCGGGACTTAAGCTCCTACAATGAGCAGTTCTTC.

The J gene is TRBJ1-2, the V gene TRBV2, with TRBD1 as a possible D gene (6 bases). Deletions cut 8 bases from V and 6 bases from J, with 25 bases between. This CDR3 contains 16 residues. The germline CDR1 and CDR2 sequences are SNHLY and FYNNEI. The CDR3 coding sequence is TGTGCCAGCGGTCGGCCGGGGGCGGCGGTTCCCAATGGCTACACCTTC. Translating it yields CASGRPGAAVPNGYTF.

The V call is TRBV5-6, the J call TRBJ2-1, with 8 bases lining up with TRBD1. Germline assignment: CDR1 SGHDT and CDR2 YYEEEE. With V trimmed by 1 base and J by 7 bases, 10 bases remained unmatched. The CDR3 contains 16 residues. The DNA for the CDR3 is TGTGCCAGCAGCTTGAGGAGGACAGGGCGGAAAAATGAGCAGTTCTTC. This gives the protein CASSLRRTGRKNEQFF.

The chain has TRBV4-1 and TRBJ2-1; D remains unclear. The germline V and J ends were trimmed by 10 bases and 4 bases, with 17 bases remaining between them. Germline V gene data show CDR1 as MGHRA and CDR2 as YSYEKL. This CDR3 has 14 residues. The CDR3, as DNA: TGCGCCACCCTCGAGAGCGTATCTTACAATGAGCAGTTCTTC. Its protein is CATLESVSYNEQFF.

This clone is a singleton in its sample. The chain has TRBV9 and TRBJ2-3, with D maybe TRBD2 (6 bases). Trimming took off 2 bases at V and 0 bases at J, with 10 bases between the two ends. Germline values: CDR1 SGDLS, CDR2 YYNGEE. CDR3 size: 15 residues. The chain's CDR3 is CASSVLAGSTDTQYF. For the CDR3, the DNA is TGTGCCAGCAGCGTTTTGGCGGGAAGCACAGATACGCAGTATTTT.

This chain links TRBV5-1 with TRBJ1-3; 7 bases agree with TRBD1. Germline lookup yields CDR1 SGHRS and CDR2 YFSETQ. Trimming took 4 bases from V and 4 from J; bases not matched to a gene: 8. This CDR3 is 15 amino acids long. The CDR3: CASSPLQGTGNTIYF. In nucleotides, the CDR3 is TGCGCCAGCAGCCCACTACAGGGGACCGGAAACACCATATATTTT.

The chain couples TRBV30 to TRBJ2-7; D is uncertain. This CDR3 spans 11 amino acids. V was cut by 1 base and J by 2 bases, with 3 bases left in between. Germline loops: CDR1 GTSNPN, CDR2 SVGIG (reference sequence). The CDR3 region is CAWSGPYEQYF. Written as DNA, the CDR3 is TGTGCCTGGAGTGGCCCCTACGAGCAGTACTTC.

Here the CDR3 reads CASSSQRDRIYEQYF. CDR3 nucleotides: TGCGCCAGCAGTTCCCAACGGGACCGTATTTACGAGCAGTACTTC. The chain is built from TRBV10-1 and TRBJ2-7; D could derive from TRBD1 or TRBD2 (5 bases each). V was cut by 5 bases and J by 4 bases, with 18 bases left in between. In germline, CDR1 is WNHNN, CDR2 SYGVQD (reference sequence). The CDR3 consists of 15 residues.

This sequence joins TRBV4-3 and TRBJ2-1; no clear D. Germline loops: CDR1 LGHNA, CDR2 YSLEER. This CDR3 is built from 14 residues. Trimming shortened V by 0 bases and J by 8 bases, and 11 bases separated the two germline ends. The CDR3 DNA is TGCGCCAGCAGCCAAGAGCGTTTTGGTTATGAGCAGTTCTTC. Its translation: CASSQERFGYEQFF.

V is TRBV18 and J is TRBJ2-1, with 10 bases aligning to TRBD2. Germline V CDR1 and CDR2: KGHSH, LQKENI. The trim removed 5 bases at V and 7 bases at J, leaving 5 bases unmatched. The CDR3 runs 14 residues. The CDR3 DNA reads TGTGCCAGCTCAGAACTAGCGGGAAATAATGAGCAGTTCTTC. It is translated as CASSELAGNNEQFF.

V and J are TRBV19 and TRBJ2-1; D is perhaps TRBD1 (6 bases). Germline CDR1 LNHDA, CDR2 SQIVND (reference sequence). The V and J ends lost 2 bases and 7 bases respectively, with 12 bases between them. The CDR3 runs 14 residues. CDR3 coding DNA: TGTGCCAGTAGTATACAAGAGGGGGTGAATGAGCAGTTCTTC. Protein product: CASSIQEGVNEQFF.

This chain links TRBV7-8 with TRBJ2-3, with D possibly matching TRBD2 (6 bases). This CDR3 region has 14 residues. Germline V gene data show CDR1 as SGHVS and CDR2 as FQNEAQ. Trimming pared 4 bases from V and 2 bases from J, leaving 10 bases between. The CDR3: CASSSRDFTDTQYF. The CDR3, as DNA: TGTGCCAGCAGCTCGCGGGACTTCACAGATACGCAGTATTTT. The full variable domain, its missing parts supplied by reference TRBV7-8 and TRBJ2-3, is GAGVSQSPRYKVAKRGQDVALRCDPISGHVSLFWYQQALGQGPEFLTYFQNEAQLDKSGLPSDRFFAERPEGSVSTLKIQRTQQEDSAVYLCASSSRDFTDTQYFGPGTRLTVL.

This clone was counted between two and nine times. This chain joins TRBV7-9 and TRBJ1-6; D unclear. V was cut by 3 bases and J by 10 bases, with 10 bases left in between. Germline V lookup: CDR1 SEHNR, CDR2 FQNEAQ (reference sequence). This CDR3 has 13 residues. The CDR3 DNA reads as TGTGCCAGCAGCTTGGTAGGTTACTCACCCCTCCACTTT. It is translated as CASSLVGYSPLHF.

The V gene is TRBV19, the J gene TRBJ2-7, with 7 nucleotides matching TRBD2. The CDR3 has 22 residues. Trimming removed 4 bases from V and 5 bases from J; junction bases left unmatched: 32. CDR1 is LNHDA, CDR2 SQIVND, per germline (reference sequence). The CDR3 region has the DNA TGTGCCAGTAGTAGGGAGGGGCCCCTCCCCCCATCGGTTGTCGGCCGAAGGGACGAGCAGTACTTC. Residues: CASSREGPLPPSVVGRRDEQYF. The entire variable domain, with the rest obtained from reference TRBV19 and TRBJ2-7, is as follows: DGGITQSPKYLFRKEGQNVTLSCEQNLNHDAMYWYRQDPGQGLRLIYYSQIVNDFQKGDIAEGYSVSREKKESFPLTVTSAQKNPTAFYLCASSREGPLPPSVVGRRDEQYFGPGTRLTVT.

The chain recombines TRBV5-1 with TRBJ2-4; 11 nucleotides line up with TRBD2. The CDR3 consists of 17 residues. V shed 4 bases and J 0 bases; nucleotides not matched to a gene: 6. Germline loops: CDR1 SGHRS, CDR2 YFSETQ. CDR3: CASSTGLAGLAKNIQYF. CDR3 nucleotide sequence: TGCGCCAGCAGCACCGGACTAGCGGGTCTAGCCAAAAACATTCAGTACTTC.